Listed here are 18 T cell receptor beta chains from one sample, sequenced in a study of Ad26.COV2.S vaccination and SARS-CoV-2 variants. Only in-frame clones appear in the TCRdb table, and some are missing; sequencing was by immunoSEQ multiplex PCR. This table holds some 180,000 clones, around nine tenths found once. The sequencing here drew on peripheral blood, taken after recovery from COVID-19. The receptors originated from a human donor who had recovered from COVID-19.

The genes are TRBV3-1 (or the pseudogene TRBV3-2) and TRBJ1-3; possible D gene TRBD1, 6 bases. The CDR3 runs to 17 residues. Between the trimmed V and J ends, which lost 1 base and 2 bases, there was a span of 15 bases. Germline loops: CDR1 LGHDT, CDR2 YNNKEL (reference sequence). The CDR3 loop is CASSQVARGRTGNTIYF. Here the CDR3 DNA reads TGTGCCAGCAGCCAAGTTGCCAGGGGTAGGACTGGAAACACCATATATTTT.

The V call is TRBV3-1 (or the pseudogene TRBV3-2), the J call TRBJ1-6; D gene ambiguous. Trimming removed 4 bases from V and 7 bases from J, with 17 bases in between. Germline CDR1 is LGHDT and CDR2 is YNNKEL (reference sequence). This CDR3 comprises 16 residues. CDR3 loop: CASSLGPRADNSPLHF. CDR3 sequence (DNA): TGTGCCAGCAGCCTAGGTCCCCGGGCCGACAATTCACCCCTCCACTTT.

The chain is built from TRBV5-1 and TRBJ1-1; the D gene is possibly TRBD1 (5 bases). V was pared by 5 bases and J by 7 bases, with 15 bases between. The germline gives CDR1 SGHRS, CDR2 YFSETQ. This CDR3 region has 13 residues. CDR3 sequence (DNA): TGCGCCAGCAGTCGCGGGGACCTGGGTGAAGCTTTCTTT. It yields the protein CASSRGDLGEAFF.

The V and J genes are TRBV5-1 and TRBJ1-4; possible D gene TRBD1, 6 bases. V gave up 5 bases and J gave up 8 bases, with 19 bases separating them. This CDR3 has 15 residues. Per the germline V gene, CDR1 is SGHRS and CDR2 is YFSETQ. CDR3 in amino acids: CASSGSGGGGEKLFF. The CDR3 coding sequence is TGCGCCAGCAGTGGATCAGGAGGGGGTGGAGAAAAACTGTTTTTT.

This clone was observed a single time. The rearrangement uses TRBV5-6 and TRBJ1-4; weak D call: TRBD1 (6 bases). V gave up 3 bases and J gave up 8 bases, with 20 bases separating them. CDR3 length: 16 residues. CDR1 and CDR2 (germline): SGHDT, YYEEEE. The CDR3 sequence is CASSWGITGSEEKLFF. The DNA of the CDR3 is TGTGCCAGCAGCTGGGGTATCACAGGGTCTGAAGAAAAACTGTTTTTT.

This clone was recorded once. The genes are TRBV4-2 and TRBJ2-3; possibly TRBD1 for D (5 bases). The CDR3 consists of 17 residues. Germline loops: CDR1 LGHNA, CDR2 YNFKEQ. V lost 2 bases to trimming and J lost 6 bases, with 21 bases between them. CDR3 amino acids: CASSQTGASSTLDTQYF. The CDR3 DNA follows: TGTGCCAGCAGCCAAACAGGTGCTAGTTCGACATTGGATACGCAGTATTTT.

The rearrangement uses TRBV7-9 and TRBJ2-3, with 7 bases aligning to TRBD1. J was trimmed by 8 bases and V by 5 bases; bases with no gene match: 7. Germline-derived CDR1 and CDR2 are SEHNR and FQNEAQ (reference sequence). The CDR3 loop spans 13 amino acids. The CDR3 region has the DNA TGTGCCAGCAGCCCACAGGGGACCCCTACGCAGTATTTT. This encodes CASSPQGTPTQYF.

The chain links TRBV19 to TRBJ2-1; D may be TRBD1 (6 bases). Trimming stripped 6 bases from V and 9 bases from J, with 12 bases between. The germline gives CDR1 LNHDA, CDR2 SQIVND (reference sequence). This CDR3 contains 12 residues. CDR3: CASRNRDSEQFF. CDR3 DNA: TGTGCCAGTAGGAACAGGGATTCTGAGCAGTTCTTC.

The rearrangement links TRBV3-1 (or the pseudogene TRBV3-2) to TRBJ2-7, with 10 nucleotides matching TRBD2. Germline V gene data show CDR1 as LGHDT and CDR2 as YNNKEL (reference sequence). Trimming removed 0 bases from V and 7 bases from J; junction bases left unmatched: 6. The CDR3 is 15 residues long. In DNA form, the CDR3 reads TGTGCCAGCAGCCAAGATCGAGCGGGGGGGCGTGAGCAGTACTTC. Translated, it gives CASSQDRAGGREQYF.

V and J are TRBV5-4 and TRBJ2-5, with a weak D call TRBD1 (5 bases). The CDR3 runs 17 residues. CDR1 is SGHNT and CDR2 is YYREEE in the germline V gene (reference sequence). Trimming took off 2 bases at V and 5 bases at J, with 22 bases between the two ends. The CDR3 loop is CASSLKLMGLPGETQYF. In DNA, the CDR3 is TGTGCCAGCAGCTTAAAGTTGATGGGGCTCCCAGGGGAGACCCAGTACTTC.

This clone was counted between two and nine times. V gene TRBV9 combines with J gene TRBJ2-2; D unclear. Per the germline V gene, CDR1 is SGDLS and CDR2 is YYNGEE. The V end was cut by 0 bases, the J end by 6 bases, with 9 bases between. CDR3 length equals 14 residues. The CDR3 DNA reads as TGTGCCAGCAGCGTAGAGGTTATCGCCGGGGAGCTGTTTTTT. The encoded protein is CASSVEVIAGELFF.

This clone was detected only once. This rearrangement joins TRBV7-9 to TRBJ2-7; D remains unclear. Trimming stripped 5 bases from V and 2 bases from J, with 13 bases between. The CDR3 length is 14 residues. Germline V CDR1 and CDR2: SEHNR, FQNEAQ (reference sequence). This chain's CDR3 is CASSRITGAYEQYF. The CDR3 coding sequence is TGTGCCAGCAGCCGCATTACCGGAGCCTACGAGCAGTACTTC. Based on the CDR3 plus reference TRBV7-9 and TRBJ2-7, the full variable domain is DTGVSQNPRHKITKRGQNVTFRCDPISEHNRLYWYRQTLGQGPEFLTYFQNEAQLEKSRLLSDRFSAERPKGSFSTLEIQRTEQGDSAMYLCASSRITGAYEQYFGPGTRLTVT.

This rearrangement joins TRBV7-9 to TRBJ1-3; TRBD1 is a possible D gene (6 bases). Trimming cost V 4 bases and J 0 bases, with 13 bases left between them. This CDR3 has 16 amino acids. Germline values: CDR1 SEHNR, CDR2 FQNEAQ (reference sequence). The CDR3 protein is CASSSGTFSSGNTIYF. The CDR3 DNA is TGTGCCAGCAGCTCTGGGACATTCTCCTCTGGAAACACCATATATTTT.

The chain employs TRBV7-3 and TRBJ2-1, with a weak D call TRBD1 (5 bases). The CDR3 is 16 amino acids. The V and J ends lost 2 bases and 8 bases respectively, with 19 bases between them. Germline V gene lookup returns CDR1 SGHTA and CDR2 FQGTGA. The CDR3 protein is CASSLSVWGSHHEQFF. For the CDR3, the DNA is TGTGCCAGCAGCTTATCGGTTTGGGGCAGTCATCATGAGCAGTTCTTC.

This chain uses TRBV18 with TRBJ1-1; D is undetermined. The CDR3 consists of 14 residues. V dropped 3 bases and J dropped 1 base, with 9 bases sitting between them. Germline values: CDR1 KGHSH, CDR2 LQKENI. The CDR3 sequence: CASSPAATNTEAFF. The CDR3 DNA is TGTGCCAGCTCACCCGCCGCCACGAACACTGAAGCTTTCTTT.

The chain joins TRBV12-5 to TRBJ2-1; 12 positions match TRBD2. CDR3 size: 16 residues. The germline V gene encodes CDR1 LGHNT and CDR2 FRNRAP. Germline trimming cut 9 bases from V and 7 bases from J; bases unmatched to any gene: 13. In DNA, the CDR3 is TGTGCTAGCGGAAGGGGCCTAGCGGGAGGGAAGAATGAGCAGTTCTTC. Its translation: CASGRGLAGGKNEQFF.

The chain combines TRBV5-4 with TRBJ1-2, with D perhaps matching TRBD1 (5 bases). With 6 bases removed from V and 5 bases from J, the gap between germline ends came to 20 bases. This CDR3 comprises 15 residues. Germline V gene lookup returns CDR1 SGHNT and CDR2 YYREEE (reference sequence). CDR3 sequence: CASILRPGSTYGYTF. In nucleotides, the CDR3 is TGTGCCAGCATCCTCAGACCAGGGTCGACTTATGGCTACACCTTC. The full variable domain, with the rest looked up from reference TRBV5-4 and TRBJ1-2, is ETGVTQSPTHLIKTRGQQVTLRCSSQSGHNTVSWYQQALGQGPQFIFQYYREEENGRGNFPPRFSGLQFPNYSSELNVNALELDDSALYLCASILRPGSTYGYTFGSGTRLTVV.

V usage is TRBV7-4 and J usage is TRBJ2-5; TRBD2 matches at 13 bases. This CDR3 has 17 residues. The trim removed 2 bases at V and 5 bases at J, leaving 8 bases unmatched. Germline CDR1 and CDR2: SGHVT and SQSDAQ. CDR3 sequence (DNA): TGTGCCAGCAGCTTACCTATAACTAGCGGGGGGGGCGAGACCCAGTACTTC. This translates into CASSLPITSGGGETQYF.